One sample yielded the 31 T cell receptor beta chains listed below, sequenced in a study of blood T cell repertoires in COVID-19. TCRdb's copy holds only in-frame clones and misses some; the assay was immunoSEQ multiplex PCR. The table has roughly 500,000 clones, more than 75% seen once. Sequencing input: PBMCs or T cells enriched from blood (not recorded which). The receptors originated from a woman aged 40 to 55 who had recovered from COVID-19.

J is TRBJ1-1 and V is TRBV5-1; possibly TRBD1 for D (6 bases). CDR3 length: 14 residues. CDR1 is SGHRS, CDR2 YFSETQ, per germline. The germline V and J ends were trimmed by 4 bases and 6 bases, with 16 bases remaining between them. The CDR3 nucleotides read TGCGCCAGCAGCCCCGAGATGGGGGCCCCTGAAGCTTTCTTT. The encoded protein is CASSPEMGAPEAFF.

The chain couples TRBV19 to TRBJ1-5, with no clear D. Germline-derived CDR1 and CDR2 are LNHDA and SQIVND (reference sequence). This CDR3 comprises 14 residues. Trimming left V 5 bases short and J 4 bases short, with 12 bases between. CDR3 sequence: CASSATNMNQPQHF. CDR3 sequence (DNA): TGTGCCAGTAGTGCCACGAACATGAATCAGCCCCAGCATTTT.

The gene calls are TRBV19 and TRBJ1-1; D perhaps matches TRBD1 (5 bases). The V and J ends lost 7 bases and 5 bases respectively, with 17 bases between them. Germline V gene lookup returns CDR1 LNHDA and CDR2 SQIVND (reference sequence). CDR3 length: 14 amino acids. CDR3 sequence (DNA): TGTGCCAGTACCGATCTTCAGGGTCGGACTGAAGCTTTCTTT. This sequence encodes CASTDLQGRTEAFF.

The chain carries TRBV7-6 and TRBJ1-2; 9 bases match TRBD1. CDR1 is SGHVS, CDR2 FNYEAQ, per germline. This CDR3 has 17 residues. V trimming: 1 base; J trimming: 0 bases; junction bases outside the gene matches: 6. CDR3: CASSLEPTGGSNYGYTF. The CDR3 DNA sequence: TGTGCCAGCAGCTTAGAGCCTACAGGGGGCTCTAACTATGGCTACACCTTC. The variable domain in full, completed from reference TRBV7-6 and TRBJ1-2, reads GAGVSQSPRYKVTKRGQDVALRCDPISGHVSLYWYRQALGQGPEFLTYFNYEAQQDKSGLPNDRFSAERPEGSISTLTIQRTEQRDSAMYRCASSLEPTGGSNYGYTFGSGTRLTVV.

This chain connects TRBV15 to TRBJ1-2, with D perhaps TRBD1 (5 bases). V lost 0 bases and J 4 bases, leaving 15 bases between the germline ends. There are 16 residues in the CDR3. The V gene's germline CDR1 is LNHNV and CDR2 YYDKDF (reference sequence). The CDR3: CATSRDLQGEVYGYTF. In DNA form, the CDR3 reads TGTGCCACCAGCAGAGATCTGCAGGGCGAGGTCTATGGCTACACCTTC.

The rearrangement uses TRBV5-5 and TRBJ1-1, with TRBD1 identical over 7 bases. The CDR3 runs 14 residues. Trimming cost V 2 bases and J 1 base; bases outside gene matches: 2. Germline CDR1 and CDR2: SGHKS and YYEKEE (reference sequence). CDR3 residues: CASSLYRGNTEAFF. CDR3 nucleotides: TGTGCCAGCAGCTTATACAGGGGGAACACTGAAGCTTTCTTT.

This clone showed up just a few times. The gene calls are TRBV29-1 and TRBJ2-7, with a weak D call TRBD2 (6 bases). The CDR3 length is 12 residues. In germline, CDR1 is SQVTM, CDR2 ANQGSEA. Trimming shortened V by 1 base and J by 3 bases, and 7 bases separated the two germline ends. DNA for the CDR3: TGCAGCGTTGAAGGGGGAGGCTACGAGCAGTACTTC. This gives the protein CSVEGGGYEQYF.

The V and J genes are TRBV7-9 and TRBJ2-1; the match to TRBD2 covers 8 bases. The ends lost 5 bases at V and 8 bases at J; junction bases unmatched: 14. The germline V gene encodes CDR1 SEHNR and CDR2 FQNEAQ (reference sequence). The CDR3 is made up of 16 amino acids. The CDR3 DNA is TGTGCCAGCAGCCTGGCTCTACCGGGAGGGCCTCATGAGCAGTTCTTC. It translates to CASSLALPGGPHEQFF.

This clone was recorded a few times. The chain links TRBV5-6 to TRBJ2-7; no definite D call. V dropped 1 base and J dropped 4 bases, with 6 bases sitting between them. The CDR3 length is 12 residues. Germline V gene data show CDR1 as SGHDT and CDR2 as YYEEEE. CDR3 DNA: TGTGCCAGCAGCTTGTCCGGGTACGAGCAGTACTTC. It encodes CASSLSGYEQYF. Combining the CDR3 with reference TRBV5-6 and TRBJ2-7 gives the whole variable domain DAGVTQSPTHLIKTRGQQVTLRCSPKSGHDTVSWYQQALGQGPQFIFQYYEEEERQRGNFPDRFSGHQFPNYSSELNVNALLLGDSALYLCASSLSGYEQYFGPGTRLTVT.

The V gene is TRBV19, the J gene TRBJ2-1; D possibly corresponds to TRBD2 (6 bases). This CDR3 is built from 12 residues. CDR1 and CDR2 (germline): LNHDA, SQIVND (reference sequence). V dropped 6 bases and J dropped 5 bases, with 8 bases sitting between them. The CDR3 region is CASRGGHNEQFF. The DNA for the CDR3 is TGTGCCAGTAGAGGAGGGCACAATGAGCAGTTCTTC.

This chain joins TRBV24-1 and TRBJ2-5; no clear D gene. Germline-derived CDR1 and CDR2 are KGHDR and SFDVKD. The V gene lost 3 bases and the J gene lost 0 bases, with 19 bases spanning the gap. This CDR3 is built from 18 residues. CDR3 protein: CATSDPNPLGVYQETQYF. The CDR3 region has the DNA TGTGCCACCAGTGATCCCAACCCTCTAGGAGTTTACCAAGAGACCCAGTACTTC.

Of note for this clone: The same CDR3 also results from other DNA sequences found in this sample. This chain joins TRBV5-4 and TRBJ2-5, with D unresolved. V was shortened by 0 bases and J by 2 bases, with 5 bases between the two germline ends. The CDR3 sequence is 13 residues long. Germline values: CDR1 SGHNT, CDR2 YYREEE (reference sequence). The CDR3 here is CASSLGAQETQYF. The CDR3 DNA reads as TGTGCCAGCAGCTTGGGCGCACAAGAGACCCAGTACTTC. Complete variable domain (other parts from reference TRBV5-4 and TRBJ2-5): ETGVTQSPTHLIKTRGQQVTLRCSSQSGHNTVSWYQQALGQGPQFIFQYYREEENGRGNFPPRFSGLQFPNYSSELNVNALELDDSALYLCASSLGAQETQYFGPGTRLLVL.

This clone was recorded once. The J gene is TRBJ1-5, the V gene TRBV4-2; 8 bases agree with TRBD1. Germline trimming cut 0 bases from V and 2 bases from J; bases unmatched to any gene: 6. The CDR3 extends over 17 amino acids. Germline V gene lookup returns CDR1 LGHNA and CDR2 YNFKEQ. This chain's CDR3 is CASSQDRAGGRNQPQHF. CDR3 nucleotide sequence: TGTGCCAGCAGCCAAGATAGGGCAGGGGGCCGCAATCAGCCCCAGCATTTT.

The chain joins TRBV10-3 to TRBJ2-1, with 10 bases identical to TRBD2. Trimming cost V 3 bases and J 10 bases; bases outside gene matches: 15. The CDR3 runs 17 residues. Germline CDR1 ENHRY, CDR2 SYGVKD. CDR3 nucleotide sequence: TGTGCCATCAGTGACCAAACTAGCGGGACGCTTACAATAGAGCAGTTCTTC. It encodes CAISDQTSGTLTIEQFF.

This chain joins TRBV12-2 and TRBJ2-7; TRBD2 was called by the table and not checked on the DNA. TRBV12-2 is a known pseudogene. This CDR3 region has 15 residues. DNA of the CDR3: TGTGCAAGTCGCTTCACCAGCGGAGACCCCTACGAGCAGTACTTC. Its translation: CASRFTSGDPYEQYF.

The V call is TRBV24-1, the J call TRBJ1-5; D call uncertain. The CDR3 length is 14 residues. The germline gives CDR1 KGHDR, CDR2 SFDVKD. Trimming took off 6 bases at V and 0 bases at J, with 8 bases between the two ends. The CDR3, as DNA: TGTGCCACCAGTACGGTTTATAGCAATCAGCCCCAGCATTTT. It translates to CATSTVYSNQPQHF.

The chain couples TRBV19 to TRBJ1-2, with TRBD1 identical over 7 bases. With 3 bases clipped from V and 7 bases from J, the junction kept 5 bases outside the gene matches. The V gene's germline CDR1 is LNHDA and CDR2 SQIVND (reference sequence). This CDR3 has 13 amino acids. CDR3 coding DNA: TGTGCCAGTAGTATTTCCCAGGGGGGTGGCTACACCTTC. This gives the protein CASSISQGGGYTF.

This rearrangement joins TRBV11-2 to TRBJ1-2; possible D gene TRBD1, 6 bases. Germline CDR1 SGHAT, CDR2 FQNNGV. Trimming took 0 bases from V and 2 from J, leaving 7 bases between them. The length of the CDR3 is 14 residues. The CDR3 coding sequence is TGTGCCAGCAGCTTAGACACAGGGAACTATGGCTACACCTTC. Encoded protein: CASSLDTGNYGYTF.

The chain links TRBV25-1 to TRBJ2-2, with 7 bases identical to TRBD2. CDR1 is MGHDK, CDR2 SYGVNS, per germline. This CDR3 comprises 17 residues. After removal of 5 bases from V and 1 base from J, the junction contained 10 bases not matched to a gene. The CDR3 here is CASSPFWEGKNTGELFF. The CDR3 coding sequence is TGTGCCAGCAGTCCCTTTTGGGAGGGGAAGAACACCGGGGAGCTGTTTTTT.

The chain is built from TRBV19 and TRBJ1-2, with 9 positions matching TRBD1. The CDR3 sequence is 14 residues long. Germline lookup yields CDR1 LNHDA and CDR2 SQIVND (reference sequence). V lost 7 bases and J lost 3; bases outside the gene matches: 6. The CDR3: CASNQQGADYGYTF. In nucleotides, the CDR3 is TGTGCCAGTAACCAACAGGGGGCGGACTATGGCTACACCTTC.

With respect to this clone: This sample includes further DNA sequences coding for the same CDR3. The rearrangement uses TRBV19 and TRBJ2-5; the match to TRBD2 covers 7 bases. Germline V gene data show CDR1 as LNHDA and CDR2 as SQIVND (reference sequence). The V and J ends lost 4 bases and 1 base, in that order; junction bases with no gene match: 3. The CDR3 has 14 residues. CDR3 amino acids: CASSTSGVQETQYF. CDR3 bases: TGTGCCAGTAGTACTAGCGGAGTCCAAGAGACCCAGTACTTC.

The rearrangement links TRBV11-2 to TRBJ2-2; D is possibly TRBD2 (5 bases). The length of the CDR3 is 14 residues. The germline V gene encodes CDR1 SGHAT and CDR2 FQNNGV. The germline V and J ends were trimmed by 6 bases and 7 bases, with 15 bases remaining between them. CDR3: CASSEGRSSGELFF. The CDR3 DNA reads TGTGCCAGCAGTGAGGGCCGGTCTAGCGGGGAGCTGTTTTTT.

V is TRBV11-2 and J is TRBJ2-7; possibly TRBD2 for D (6 bases). The germline V gene encodes CDR1 SGHAT and CDR2 FQNNGV. The CDR3 runs 15 residues. V was shortened by 4 bases and J by 6 bases, with 19 bases between the two germline ends. The CDR3 DNA reads TGTGCCAGCAGCTCGCAGGCGGGCCGCGGGGCCGAGCAGTACTTC. It is translated as CASSSQAGRGAEQYF.

This sequence joins TRBV19 and TRBJ1-2; TRBD1 aligns across 7 bases. The ends lost 4 bases at V and 8 bases at J; junction bases unmatched: 13. There are 15 residues in the CDR3. Germline loops: CDR1 LNHDA, CDR2 SQIVND (reference sequence). CDR3 nucleotides: TGTGCCAGTAGTACTAGGACTGACAGGGCTTACGGCTACACCTTC. It codes for CASSTRTDRAYGYTF. Full variable domain (rest looked up from reference TRBV19 and TRBJ1-2): DGGITQSPKYLFRKEGQNVTLSCEQNLNHDAMYWYRQDPGQGLRLIYYSQIVNDFQKGDIAEGYSVSREKKESFPLTVTSAQKNPTAFYLCASSTRTDRAYGYTFGSGTRLTVV.

This sequence joins TRBV5-1 and TRBJ2-5; the match to TRBD2 covers 9 bases. Germline V lookup: CDR1 SGHRS, CDR2 YFSETQ. CDR3 size: 15 residues. With V trimmed by 0 bases and J by 6 bases, 6 bases remained unmatched. The CDR3 DNA reads as TGCGCCAGCAGCTTGGAGGGTAGCGGGAGCCAGACCCAGTACTTC. Amino acids: CASSLEGSGSQTQYF.

The chain couples TRBV19 to TRBJ2-5, with D possibly being TRBD1 (6 bases). Germline V CDR1 and CDR2: LNHDA, SQIVND (reference sequence). V lost 3 bases and J lost 5, with 22 bases in between. The CDR3 is made up of 17 amino acids. Here the CDR3 DNA reads TGTGCCAGTAGTATTTTTGGAACCGCGACAGGTCTGGAGACCCAGTACTTC. As protein: CASSIFGTATGLETQYF.

V is TRBV11-3 and J is TRBJ2-2; 7 bases match TRBD1. The V segment lost 6 bases and the J segment 6 bases; nucleotides outside the gene matches: 13. The CDR3 is 16 amino acids. CDR1 SGHNT and CDR2 YENEEA come from the germline V gene. DNA for the CDR3: TGTGCCAGCAGTTATATGGGACAGCGCGCCGCCGGGGAGCTGTTTTTT. Amino acid sequence: CASSYMGQRAAGELFF.

The rearrangement joins TRBV24-1 to TRBJ2-7; D perhaps matches TRBD1 (6 bases). This CDR3 contains 15 residues. V was trimmed by 7 bases and J by 0 bases, leaving 15 bases between them. From germline, CDR1 is KGHDR and CDR2 SFDVKD. The CDR3 spells CATRPSDRGSYEQYF. Written as DNA, the CDR3 is TGTGCCACCAGGCCATCGGACAGAGGCTCCTACGAGCAGTACTTC.

In its sample, this clone was seen once. The V and J genes are TRBV6-2 or TRBV6-3 and TRBJ2-7; possible D gene TRBD1, 5 bases. V was pared by 0 bases and J by 3 bases, with 21 bases between. CDR3 length equals 18 residues. Looked up from germline, CDR1 is MNHEY and CDR2 is SVGEGT. The CDR3 DNA sequence: TGTGCCAGCAGTTACTCGATTGGGGCAGGGTCAAAGGGCTACGAGCAGTACTTC. This gives the protein CASSYSIGAGSKGYEQYF.

The chain carries TRBV4-3 and TRBJ2-1, with 10 bases matching TRBD2. Trimming at V came to 1 base and at J to 2 bases, leaving 8 bases not matched to a gene. Germline lookup yields CDR1 LGHNA and CDR2 YSLEER. The CDR3 is made up of 18 amino acids. The CDR3: CASSQAGTSELTYNEQFF. CDR3 DNA sequence: TGCGCCAGCAGCCAAGCCGGGACTAGCGAGTTAACCTACAATGAGCAGTTCTTC.

This clone was recorded a few times. The chain joins TRBV24-1 to TRBJ1-1; the D gene is possibly TRBD1 (6 bases). From germline, CDR1 is KGHDR and CDR2 SFDVKD. Trimming cost V 10 bases and J 0 bases, with 8 bases left between them. The CDR3 is 12 residues long. In nucleotides, the CDR3 is TGTGCCACGCAGGGGTTGAACACTGAAGCTTTCTTT. Its translation is CATQGLNTEAFF.